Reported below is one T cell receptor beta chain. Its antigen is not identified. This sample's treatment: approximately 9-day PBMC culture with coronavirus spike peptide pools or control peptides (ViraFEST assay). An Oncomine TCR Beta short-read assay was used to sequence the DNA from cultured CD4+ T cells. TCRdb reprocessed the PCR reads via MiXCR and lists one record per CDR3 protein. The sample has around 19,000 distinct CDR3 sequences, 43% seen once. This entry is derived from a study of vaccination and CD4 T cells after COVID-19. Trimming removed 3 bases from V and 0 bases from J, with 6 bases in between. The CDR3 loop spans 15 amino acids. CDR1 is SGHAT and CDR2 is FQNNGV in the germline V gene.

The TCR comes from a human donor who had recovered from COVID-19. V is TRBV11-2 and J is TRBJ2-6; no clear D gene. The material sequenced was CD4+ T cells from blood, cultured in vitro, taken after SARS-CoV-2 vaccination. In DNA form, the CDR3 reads TGTGCCAGCAGCTTTAGAGGCTCTGGGGCCAACGTCCTGACTTTC. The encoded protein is CASSFRGSGANVLTF.